This T cell receptor beta chain was recovered during a study of blood T cell repertoires in COVID-19. Symptom resolution, clearance, or two negative PCRs marked the recovered donors of Cohort 3. Germline V gene sequence: CDR1 SGDLS, CDR2 YYNGEE. V was pared by 4 bases and J by 13 bases, with 11 bases of the junction left unmatched. This CDR3 has 13 amino acids. The repertoire was sequenced with immunoSEQ multiplex PCR; TCRdb's copy has only in-frame clones and lacks some. This sample yields approximately 310,000 clones, of which roughly 85% are seen a single time; less than 2.5% belongs to the top ten.

This receptor was obtained from a man aged 25 to 40 who had recovered from COVID-19. Sequenced input: PBMCs or T cells enriched from blood (not recorded which). V gene TRBV9 combines with J gene TRBJ1-2; TRBD1 matches at 9 bases. The CDR3 DNA sequence: TGTGCCAGCAGCAACCGGGACAGGGCATTCCCCACCTTC. Amino acids: CASSNRDRAFPTF.